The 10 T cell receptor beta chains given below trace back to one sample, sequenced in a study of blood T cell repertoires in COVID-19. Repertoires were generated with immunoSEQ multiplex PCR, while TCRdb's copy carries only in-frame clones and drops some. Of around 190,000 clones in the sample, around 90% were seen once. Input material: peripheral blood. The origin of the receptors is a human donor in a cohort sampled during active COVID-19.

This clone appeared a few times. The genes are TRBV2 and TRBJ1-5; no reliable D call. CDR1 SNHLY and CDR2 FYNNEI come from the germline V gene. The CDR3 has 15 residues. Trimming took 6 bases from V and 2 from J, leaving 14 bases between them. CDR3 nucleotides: TGTGCCAGCAGCCCGGCCAGAACAGGCAATCAGCCCCAGCATTTT. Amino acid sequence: CASSPARTGNQPQHF.

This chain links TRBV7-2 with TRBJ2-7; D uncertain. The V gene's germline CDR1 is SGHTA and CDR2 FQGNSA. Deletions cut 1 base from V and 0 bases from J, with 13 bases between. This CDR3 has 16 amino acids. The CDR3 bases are TGTGCCAGCAGCTTAGGTACAGCTGGAAGCTCCTACGAGCAGTACTTC. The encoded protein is CASSLGTAGSSYEQYF.

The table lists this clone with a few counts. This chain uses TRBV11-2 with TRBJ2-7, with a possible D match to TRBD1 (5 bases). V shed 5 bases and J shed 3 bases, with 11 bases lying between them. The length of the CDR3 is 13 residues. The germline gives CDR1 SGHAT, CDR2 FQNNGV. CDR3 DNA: TGTGCCAGCAGCATCAAGACAGACTACGAGCAGTACTTC. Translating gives CASSIKTDYEQYF.

The CDR3 loop reads CASSWGGNQPQHF. Written as DNA, the CDR3 is TGTGCCAGCAGTTGGGGGGGCAATCAGCCCCAGCATTTT. The chain is built from TRBV12-3 or TRBV12-4 and TRBJ1-5; D is possibly TRBD1 (5 bases). The CDR3 runs to 13 residues. Between the trimmed V and J ends, which lost 4 bases and 2 bases, there was a span of 6 bases.

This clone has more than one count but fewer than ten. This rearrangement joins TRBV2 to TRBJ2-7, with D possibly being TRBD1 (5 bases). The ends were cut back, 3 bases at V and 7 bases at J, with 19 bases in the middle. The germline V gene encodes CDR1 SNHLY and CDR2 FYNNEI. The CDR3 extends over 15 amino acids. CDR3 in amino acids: CASSEQGIASNEQYF. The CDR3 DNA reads TGTGCCAGCAGTGAGCAGGGTATCGCTTCTAATGAGCAGTACTTC.

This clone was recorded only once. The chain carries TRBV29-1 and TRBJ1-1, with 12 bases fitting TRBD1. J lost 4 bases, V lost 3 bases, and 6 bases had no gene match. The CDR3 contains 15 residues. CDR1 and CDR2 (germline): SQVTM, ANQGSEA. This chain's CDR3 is CSVEAGTGGTTEAFF. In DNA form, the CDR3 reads TGCAGCGTTGAGGCGGGGACAGGGGGCACCACTGAAGCTTTCTTT.

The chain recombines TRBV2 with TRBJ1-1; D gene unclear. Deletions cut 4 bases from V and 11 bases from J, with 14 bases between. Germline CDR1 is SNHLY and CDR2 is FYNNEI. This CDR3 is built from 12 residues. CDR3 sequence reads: CASSGPGLPAFF. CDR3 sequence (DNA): TGTGCCAGCAGTGGTCCGGGTCTGCCGGCTTTCTTT.

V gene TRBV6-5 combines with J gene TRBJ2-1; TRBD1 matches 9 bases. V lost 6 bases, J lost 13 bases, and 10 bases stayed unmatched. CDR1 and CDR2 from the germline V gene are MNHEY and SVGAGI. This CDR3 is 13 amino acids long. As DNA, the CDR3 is TGTGCCAGCAGGTCACCAGGGACAGGGACTCAGTTCTTC. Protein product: CASRSPGTGTQFF.

The CDR3 spells CASSSAYEQYF. The CDR3 nucleotides are TGTGCCAGCAGCTCCGCCTACGAGCAGTACTTC. The chain carries TRBV13 and TRBJ2-7; D ambiguous. The germline V gene encodes CDR1 PRHDT and CDR2 FYEKMQ (reference sequence). With 4 bases removed from V and 2 bases from J, the gap between germline ends came to 3 bases. CDR3 length: 11 residues.

CDR3 protein: CASSFPTGYRPKNIQYF. CDR3 coding DNA: TGTGCCAGCAGTTTCCCGACAGGGTATAGGCCCAAAAACATTCAGTACTTC. The chain has TRBV27 and TRBJ2-4, with 7 bases fitting TRBD1. V was clipped by 3 bases and J by 2 bases; unmatched bases: 10. CDR3 length: 17 amino acids. The germline V gene encodes CDR1 MNHEY and CDR2 SMNVEV (reference sequence).